A selection of T cell receptor beta chains follows, all from one sample in a study of T cell responses to AZD1222 COVID-19 vaccine. Sequencing used immunoSEQ multiplex PCR; TCRdb keeps in-frame clones, though not all of them. The data contain 130,000 to 150,000 clones, more than 70% of them singletons. The sequenced sample was peripheral blood, obtained 28 days after the second AZD1222 dose. The source of these receptors is an adult who received the AZD1222 COVID-19 vaccine. CDR3s include the opening cysteine and the closing phenylalanine or tryptophan. A D gene is named only where the DNA matches it firmly. Expanded clones are given a class, and other clones once, few, many or no size at all.

j_call clone_size d_call v_call cdr3_length cdr3_aa cdr3_nt
TRBJ1-1 NA NA TRBV29-1 12 CSVADSNTEAFF TGCAGCGTAGCGGACAGTAACACTGAAGCTTTCTTT
TRBJ1-1 NA TRBD1 TRBV3-1/TRBV3-2 14 CASSQRTGNTEAFF TGTGCCAGCAGCCAACGGACAGGAAACACTGAAGCTTTCTTT
TRBJ2-1 NA NA TRBV20-1 11 CSAPLRDEQFF TGCAGTGCTCCCCTCCGTGATGAGCAGTTCTTC
TRBJ2-3 NA NA TRBV5-1 12 CASSLTTDTQYF TGCGCCAGCAGCTTAACTACAGATACGCAGTATTTT
TRBJ2-7 NA TRBD1 TRBV12-5 18 CASGLVLGQGSPNLGQYF TGTGCTAGTGGTTTGGTACTAGGACAGGGGAGTCCGAACCTAGGGCAGTACTTC
TRBJ2-1 few TRBD2 TRBV6-1 17 CASSGTSGSITYNEQFF TGTGCCAGCAGTGGGACTAGCGGGAGTATAACCTACAATGAGCAGTTCTTC
TRBJ2-1 NA NA TRBV6-4 17 CASSSFHGGGRWNEQFF TGTGCCAGCAGTTCCTTTCACGGGGGCGGGAGATGGAATGAGCAGTTCTTC
TRBJ2-5 NA TRBD1 TRBV5-1 15 CASSPPGQGRETQYF TGCGCCAGCAGCCCGCCGGGACAGGGACGAGAGACCCAGTACTTC
TRBJ2-1 NA NA TRBV11-2 15 CASILAPSSYNEQFF TGTGCCAGCATCTTAGCACCGAGCTCCTACAATGAGCAGTTCTTC
TRBJ1-6 NA NA TRBV25-1 16 CASSETISSYNSPLHF TGTGCCAGCAGTGAAACAATAAGCTCCTATAATTCACCCCTCCACTTT
TRBJ1-2 NA NA TRBV30 12 CAWSGGVGGYTF TGTGCCTGGAGTGGAGGGGTCGGTGGCTACACCTTC
TRBJ1-5 NA NA TRBV19 13 CASTGSPNQPQHF TGTGCCAGTACTGGCAGCCCCAATCAGCCCCAGCATTTT
TRBJ2-7 NA NA TRBV30 12 CAWSVSVYEQYF TGTGCCTGGAGTGTATCAGTCTACGAGCAGTACTTC
TRBJ1-1 NA NA TRBV6-5 14 CASSYSRVGTEAFF TGTGCCAGCAGTTATTCCAGGGTGGGCACTGAAGCTTTCTTT
TRBJ2-7 once NA TRBV6-4 9 CASSDGCPF TGTGCCAGCAGTGACGGATGCCCCTTC
TRBJ2-2 NA NA TRBV7-7 15 CASSLAMGVGGELFF TGTGCCAGCAGCTTAGCGATGGGGGTTGGCGGGGAGCTGTTTTTT
TRBJ1-1 NA NA TRBV6-1 11 CASSDRTEAFF TGTGCCAGTAGTGACAGGACTGAAGCTTTCTTT
TRBJ2-3 once TRBD2 TRBV10-3 18 CAISERGVGTSGADTQYF TGTGCCATCAGTGAGCGGGGAGTTGGGACTAGCGGAGCAGATACGCAGTATTTT
TRBJ2-2 NA NA TRBV7-5 15 CARSSQRINTGELFF TGTGCCAGAAGCAGCCAGCGGATAAACACCGGGGAGCTGTTTTTT
TRBJ1-2 NA NA TRBV5-4 14 CASSLEGQYYGYTF TGTGCCAGCAGCTTGGAAGGACAGTACTATGGCTACACCTTC
TRBJ1-4 NA TRBD1 TRBV2 15 CASSARTGAWGKLFF TGTGCCAGCAGCGCAAGGACAGGGGCCTGGGGAAAACTGTTTTTT
TRBJ1-5 NA NA TRBV27 18 CASSSGRYFSLSNQPQHF TGTGCCAGCAGTTCGGGAAGATATTTTTCTCTGAGCAATCAGCCCCAGCATTTT
TRBJ2-1 NA NA TRBV19 16 CASSMIGGGAYNEQFF TGTGCCAGTAGTATGATTGGCGGAGGGGCCTACAATGAGCAGTTCTTC
TRBJ1-1 NA NA TRBV6-5 14 CASSRPRSNTEAFF TGTGCCAGCAGTAGGCCCAGATCGAACACTGAAGCTTTCTTT
TRBJ1-1 NA NA TRBV11-2 12 CASSLDRGEAFF TGTGCCAGCAGCTTAGACAGGGGCGAAGCTTTCTTT
TRBJ1-1 NA TRBD1 TRBV27 15 CASSGAGTGDTEAFF TGTGCCAGCTCGGGGGCCGGGACAGGGGACACTGAAGCTTTCTTT
TRBJ1-2 NA TRBD1 TRBV6-2/TRBV6-3 21 CASSSPGTGGLLEVPNYGYTF TGTGCCAGCAGTTCACCCGGGACAGGGGGCCTGTTGGAGGTGCCTAACTATGGCTACACCTTC
TRBJ1-3 NA TRBD1 TRBV7-9 14 CASSLVTGQGPIYF TGTGCCAGCAGCTTAGTTACGGGACAGGGTCCCATATATTTT
TRBJ2-7 few TRBD1 TRBV25-1 13 CASSRQGPNEQYF TGTGCCAGCAGTCGACAGGGCCCCAACGAGCAGTACTTC
TRBJ1-1 NA NA TRBV25-1 13 CASSHNQNTEAFF TGTGCCAGCAGTCATAACCAGAACACTGAAGCTTTCTTT
TRBJ2-1 NA NA TRBV27 16 CASSSSGTASYNEQFF TGTGCCAGCAGCTCCAGCGGGACAGCCTCCTACAATGAGCAGTTCTTC
TRBJ1-2 NA NA TRBV18 12 CASSSTGYGYTF TGTGCCAGCTCATCGACAGGCTATGGCTACACCTTC
TRBJ1-5 NA NA TRBV10-3 15 CAISESLGREGAQHF TGTGCCATCAGTGAGTCATTGGGGAGGGAAGGGGCCCAGCATTTT
TRBJ2-7 NA NA TRBV6-5 14 CASSRTLSSYEQYF TGTGCCAGCAGTAGGACGCTAAGCTCCTACGAGCAGTACTTC
TRBJ1-1 NA TRBD1 TRBV5-1 13 CASSLAGQGQAFF TGCGCCAGCAGCTTGGCGGGACAGGGCCAAGCTTTCTTT
TRBJ1-2 once NA TRBV28 13 CASSLRENYGYTF TGTGCCAGCAGTTTAAGAGAAAACTATGGCTACACCTTC
TRBJ1-3 NA NA TRBV19 17 CASSPSEPGGPMLTIYF TGTGCCAGTAGTCCATCCGAGCCGGGGGGCCCGATGCTCACCATATATTTT
TRBJ2-5 NA TRBD2 TRBV13 14 CASSLEAGGETQYF TGTGCCAGCAGCTTGGAAGCGGGGGGAGAGACCCAGTACTTC
TRBJ1-1 NA NA TRBV12-3/TRBV12-4 12 CASSLGYTEAFF TGTGCCAGCAGCCTTGGGTACACTGAAGCTTTCTTT
TRBJ1-1 NA NA TRBV29-1 12 CSAGDGVTEAFF TGCAGCGCTGGAGACGGGGTTACTGAAGCTTTCTTT
TRBJ1-2 NA NA TRBV5-6 16 CASSLRRGSRGYGYTF TGTGCCAGCAGCTTGAGGAGGGGAAGTAGGGGCTATGGCTACACCTTC
TRBJ2-7 NA NA TRBV3-1/TRBV3-2 16 CASSLGSTGTLYEQYF TGTGCCAGCAGCCTCGGTAGCACAGGGACCCTCTACGAGCAGTACTTC